These 27 T cell receptor beta chains share one sample of origin, sequenced in a study of radiotherapy plus CTLA-4 blockade in lung cancer. Repertoires were generated with immunoSEQ multiplex PCR, while TCRdb's copy carries only in-frame clones and drops some. The sample yields about 77,000 clones, just under 75% seen once. Sample: peripheral blood, taken from a patient treated with radiotherapy plus ipilimumab. The receptors come from a human donor with non-small cell lung cancer whose response to radiotherapy plus ipilimumab could not be evaluated.

The chain employs TRBV5-1 and TRBJ1-1; D uncertain. The V end was cut by 0 bases, the J end by 0 bases, with 3 bases between. Germline lookup yields CDR1 SGHRS and CDR2 YFSETQ. The CDR3 has 13 residues. The CDR3 is CASSLGVNTEAFF. CDR3 nucleotides: TGCGCCAGCAGCTTGGGAGTGAACACTGAAGCTTTCTTT.

The chain combines TRBV30 with TRBJ1-2, with 9 positions matching TRBD1. The germline CDR1 and CDR2 sequences are GTSNPN and SVGIG (reference sequence). With 0 bases clipped from V and 6 bases from J, the junction kept 2 bases outside the gene matches. CDR3 length equals 13 residues. The CDR3 bases are TGTGCCTGGAGTGTGGGGACAGGGAATGGCTACACCTTC. Protein: CAWSVGTGNGYTF.

This clone was counted between two and nine times. The V and J genes are TRBV6-5 and TRBJ1-5; D perhaps matches TRBD1 (5 bases). The CDR3 is made up of 15 amino acids. V dropped 6 bases and J dropped 4 bases, with 16 bases sitting between them. CDR1 is MNHEY and CDR2 is SVGAGI in the germline V gene. The CDR3 protein is CASSFTFGGNQPQHF. Here the CDR3 DNA reads TGTGCCAGCAGCTTTACTTTCGGGGGGAATCAGCCCCAGCATTTT.

The chain recombines TRBV5-6 with TRBJ2-1; 9 bases fit TRBD2. With 0 bases clipped from V and 4 bases from J, the junction kept 2 bases outside the gene matches. The germline V gene encodes CDR1 SGHDT and CDR2 YYEEEE. CDR3 length: 15 amino acids. The CDR3 nucleotides read TGTGCCAGCAGCTTGGGCGGGAGGGGGTACAATGAGCAGTTCTTC. This gives the protein CASSLGGRGYNEQFF.

V usage is TRBV5-1 and J usage is TRBJ2-3, with unresolved D. There are 12 residues in the CDR3. V lost 0 bases and J lost 3, with 2 bases in between. CDR1 SGHRS and CDR2 YFSETQ come from the germline V gene. DNA for the CDR3: TGCGCCAGCAGCTTGGTAACAGATACGCAGTATTTT. Translated, it gives CASSLVTDTQYF.

This clone was recorded once. V usage is TRBV11-2 and J usage is TRBJ1-2; 7 bases align to TRBD1. The CDR3 has 16 residues. Per germline, CDR1 SGHAT and CDR2 FQNNGV. With 1 base clipped from V and 4 bases from J, the junction kept 9 bases outside the gene matches. In DNA, the CDR3 is TGTGCCAGCAGCTTAGGATACCGGGACAGAAGCTATGGCTACACCTTC. Translating it yields CASSLGYRDRSYGYTF. Filled out from reference TRBV11-2 and TRBJ1-2, the complete variable domain reads EAGVAQSPRYKIIEKRQSVAFWCNPISGHATLYWYQQILGQGPKLLIQFQNNGVVDDSQLPKDRFSAERLKGVDSTLKIQPAKLEDSAVYLCASSLGYRDRSYGYTFGSGTRLTVV.

The rearrangement links TRBV4-3 to TRBJ1-4, with D maybe TRBD1 (5 bases). Between the trimmed V and J ends, which lost 4 bases and 2 bases, there was a span of 17 bases. There are 17 residues in the CDR3. Per germline, CDR1 LGHNA and CDR2 YSLEER. The CDR3 nucleotides are TGCGCCAGCAGCCTGCAGGGAGGGATAGGGACTAATGAAAAACTGTTTTTT. Encoded protein: CASSLQGGIGTNEKLFF.

The gene calls are TRBV2 and TRBJ1-4; tentatively, D is TRBD1 (5 bases). CDR3 length: 17 amino acids. CDR1 and CDR2 from the germline V gene are SNHLY and FYNNEI. V was cut by 1 base and J by 7 bases, with 19 bases left in between. The CDR3 sequence: CASSEVGGPGFSEKLFF. CDR3 in DNA: TGTGCCAGCAGTGAAGTGGGGGGACCAGGGTTCAGTGAAAAACTGTTTTTT.

J is TRBJ1-2 and V is TRBV7-9, with D possibly TRBD1 on 5 matching bases. Germline lookup yields CDR1 SEHNR and CDR2 FQNEAQ (reference sequence). CDR3 length: 14 residues. The ends were cut back, 7 bases at V and 7 bases at J, with 19 bases in the middle. The CDR3: CASTRPGGSRGYTF. In DNA form, the CDR3 reads TGTGCCAGCACTCGGCCGGGGGGAAGTCGTGGCTACACCTTC.

This clone was recorded a few times. The rearrangement links TRBV7-2 to TRBJ2-2; perhaps TRBD2 as D (7 bases). Germline V CDR1 and CDR2: SGHTA, FQGNSA. This CDR3 region has 17 residues. V was clipped by 6 bases and J by 0 bases, with 17 bases between them. The CDR3, as DNA: TGTGCCAGCAGTCCCGGGGGGCAGGGGCCGAACACCGGGGAGCTGTTTTTT. Encoded protein: CASSPGGQGPNTGELFF.

The J gene is TRBJ2-5, the V gene TRBV28; 7 nucleotides line up with TRBD2. Germline assignment: CDR1 MDHEN and CDR2 SYDVKM. Germline trimming cut 1 base from V and 5 bases from J; bases unmatched to any gene: 7. The CDR3 length is 15 residues. CDR3 sequence (DNA): TGTGCCAGCAGTTTATTGGCGGTGGGAGGGGAGACCCAGTACTTC. Its translation is CASSLLAVGGETQYF.

The V call is TRBV19, the J call TRBJ1-1; the D gene is possibly TRBD1 (5 bases). The V gene's germline CDR1 is LNHDA and CDR2 SQIVND (reference sequence). Trimming shortened V by 5 bases and J by 4 bases, and 20 bases separated the two germline ends. The CDR3 is 16 residues long. The CDR3 DNA reads TGTGCCAGTAGTGCCCGGCTAGGGCAGGGCACCACTGAAGCTTTCTTT. Protein: CASSARLGQGTTEAFF.

V is TRBV7-8 and J is TRBJ1-2; D gene unclear. CDR1 SGHVS and CDR2 FQNEAQ come from the germline V gene. The CDR3 length is 16 residues. The ends were cut back, 5 bases at V and 1 base at J, with 17 bases in the middle. The CDR3 region is CASSPPNWSRNYGYTF. CDR3 in DNA: TGTGCCAGCAGCCCGCCGAACTGGTCTCGTAACTATGGCTACACCTTC.

V usage is TRBV4-1 and J usage is TRBJ1-1; no definite D call. The CDR3 runs 17 residues. Trimming took 0 bases from V and 0 from J, leaving 14 bases between them. Germline V lookup: CDR1 MGHRA, CDR2 YSYEKL. CDR3 amino acids: CASSQEPRPPLNTEAFF. In DNA, the CDR3 is TGCGCCAGCAGCCAAGAGCCCAGGCCCCCTCTGAACACTGAAGCTTTCTTT.

With regard to this clone: This specimen includes other DNA sequences encoding the same CDR3. The V call is TRBV2, the J call TRBJ1-1, with a weak D call TRBD1 (6 bases). Looked up from germline, CDR1 is SNHLY and CDR2 is FYNNEI. This CDR3 is 13 amino acids long. V dropped 8 bases and J dropped 2 bases, with 12 bases sitting between them. The CDR3 DNA reads TGTGCCAGCGACGCACAGGGAAACACTGAAGCTTTCTTT. As protein: CASDAQGNTEAFF.

The chain employs TRBV6-6 and TRBJ2-2; 7 bases are shared with TRBD1. The CDR3 has 14 residues. J was trimmed by 6 bases and V by 6 bases; bases with no gene match: 7. Looked up from germline, CDR1 is MNHNY and CDR2 is SVGAGI (reference sequence). The CDR3 protein is CASSASGGAGELFF. The CDR3, as DNA: TGTGCCAGCAGCGCCTCAGGGGGAGCCGGGGAGCTGTTTTTT.

This chain uses TRBV19 with TRBJ2-5, with D possibly TRBD2 on 5 matching bases. The CDR3 sequence is 13 residues long. With 5 bases removed from V and 1 base from J, the gap between germline ends came to 8 bases. Looked up from germline, CDR1 is LNHDA and CDR2 is SQIVND (reference sequence). CDR3 residues: CASSPSGQETQYF. The CDR3 DNA reads as TGTGCCAGTAGTCCGAGCGGCCAAGAGACCCAGTACTTC. Complete variable domain (other parts from reference TRBV19 and TRBJ2-5): DGGITQSPKYLFRKEGQNVTLSCEQNLNHDAMYWYRQDPGQGLRLIYYSQIVNDFQKGDIAEGYSVSREKKESFPLTVTSAQKNPTAFYLCASSPSGQETQYFGPGTRLLVL.

The gene calls are TRBV7-5 and TRBJ2-1; the table's D call, TRBD1, was not checked against the DNA. TRBV7-5 is recorded as a pseudogene. The CDR3 sequence is 16 residues long. The CDR3 here is CARSTRRDRAYNEQFF. The CDR3 DNA follows: TGTGCCAGAAGCACGAGACGGGACAGGGCTTACAATGAGCAGTTCTTC.

The chain is built from TRBV6-1 and TRBJ1-5; D unresolved. Germline lookup yields CDR1 MNHNS and CDR2 SASEGT. This CDR3 spans 11 amino acids. Trimming took 5 bases from V and 7 from J, leaving 6 bases between them. CDR3 sequence (DNA): TGTGCCAGCAGTTACGAGCAGCCCCAGCATTTT. Encoded protein: CASSYEQPQHF.

The chain couples TRBV9 to TRBJ2-3; TRBD2 matches 8 bases. The CDR3 is 14 residues long. The V and J ends lost 2 bases and 3 bases, in that order; junction bases with no gene match: 2. Germline-derived CDR1 and CDR2 are SGDLS and YYNGEE. The CDR3 coding sequence is TGTGCCAGCAGCGTGACTAGCGTGACAGATACGCAGTATTTT. Protein: CASSVTSVTDTQYF.

V gene TRBV9 combines with J gene TRBJ2-5; no firm D call. The CDR3 covers 12 residues. Germline CDR1 and CDR2: SGDLS and YYNGEE. V was clipped by 3 bases and J by 5 bases, with 8 bases between them. The CDR3 DNA follows: TGTGCCAGCAGCGCTTTGGAGGAGACCCAGTACTTC. Its translation: CASSALEETQYF.

The V gene is TRBV10-3, the J gene TRBJ1-1; TRBD1 might be the D (6 bases). CDR3 length: 13 residues. V lost 7 bases, J lost 1 base, and 10 bases lay in between. CDR1 is ENHRY and CDR2 is SYGVKD in the germline V gene. The CDR3 DNA follows: TGTGCCATCAACGAAGGGGGGAACACTGAAGCTTTCTTT. This codes for CAINEGGNTEAFF.

In this sample, this clone turned up many times. The V and J genes are TRBV10-3 and TRBJ2-2, with a weak D call TRBD2 (6 bases). Germline CDR1 is ENHRY and CDR2 is SYGVKD. CDR3 size: 15 residues. V was trimmed by 6 bases and J by 0 bases, leaving 11 bases between them. The CDR3 region has the DNA TGTGCCATCAGACCGGGACTCTCGAACACCGGGGAGCTGTTTTTT. Its protein product is CAIRPGLSNTGELFF.

This chain uses TRBV28 with TRBJ2-1; TRBD2 matches 11 bases. V lost 5 bases, J lost 7 bases, and 7 bases stayed unmatched. Germline CDR1 is MDHEN and CDR2 is SYDVKM. This CDR3 spans 15 amino acids. The CDR3 DNA sequence: TGTGCCAGCAGTATCTTAGCGGGGGGGCTAAATGAGCAGTTCTTC. It specifies CASSILAGGLNEQFF. The variable domain in full, completed from reference TRBV28 and TRBJ2-1, reads DVKVTQSSRYLVKRTGEKVFLECVQDMDHENMFWYRQDPGLGLRLIYFSYDVKMKEKGDIPEGYSVSREKKERFSLILESASTNQTSMYLCASSILAGGLNEQFFGPGTRLTVL.

The chain joins TRBV9 to TRBJ1-1; no definite D call. This CDR3 has 15 residues. V was trimmed by 0 bases and J by 0 bases, leaving 9 bases between them. The germline V gene has CDR1 SGDLS and CDR2 YYNGEE. The CDR3 reads CASSVVGGLNTEAFF. DNA of the CDR3: TGTGCCAGCAGCGTAGTCGGAGGGCTGAACACTGAAGCTTTCTTT.

The gene calls are TRBV9 and TRBJ1-1, with D tentatively TRBD1 (6 bases). CDR1 SGDLS and CDR2 YYNGEE come from the germline V gene. The CDR3 consists of 14 residues. The V gene lost 4 bases and the J gene lost 2 bases, with 12 bases spanning the gap. CDR3 sequence: CASSFKGVNTEAFF. Written as DNA, the CDR3 is TGTGCCAGCAGCTTTAAGGGGGTAAACACTGAAGCTTTCTTT.

In nucleotides, the CDR3 is TGTGCCAGCAGCTCCAGACTAGCGGGAGGGCCGGATACGCAGTATTTT. Translation gives CASSSRLAGGPDTQYF. J is TRBJ2-3 and V is TRBV7-3; 14 positions match TRBD2. The CDR3 has 16 residues. From germline, CDR1 is SGHTA and CDR2 FQGTGA. V lost 4 bases, J lost 6 bases, and 6 bases stayed unmatched.